A single sample is the source of the 4 T cell receptor beta chains below, sequenced in a study of neurological immune-mediated disorders (dated by TCRdb to the late 2010s). Libraries were constructed by 5' RACE. These reads were obtained on an Illumina HiSeq 2500. TCRdb reran the public reads through fastp at Q25 and MiXCR, keeping productive beta chains. Duplicate CDR3 protein sequences are folded into a single record with the most common DNA and genes. Here the sample has about 52,000 distinct CDR3 sequences; more than 3.5% occur a single time. Of the sample, about 6.7% is held by the ten largest clones. The sequenced sample was PBMCs. The receptors shown here come from a man aged 55 to 70 with multiple sclerosis.

This clonotype was seen repeatedly, ten times or more. The rearrangement uses TRBV5-1 and TRBJ2-5, with 7 bases fitting TRBD1. V shed 1 base, J shed 1 base, and the junction held 4 bases outside the gene matches. CDR1 and CDR2 from the germline V gene are SGHRS and YFSETQ. The CDR3 length is 15 residues. The CDR3 region is CASSLMGQSQETQYF. The DNA of the CDR3 is TGCGCCAGCAGCTTGATGGGACAGAGCCAAGAGACCCAGTACTTC.

This clonotype was seen many times. This chain links TRBV6-5 with TRBJ1-1, with D possibly matching TRBD1 (5 bases). The CDR3 extends over 14 amino acids. V was shortened by 5 bases and J by 4 bases, with 14 bases between the two germline ends. Germline CDR1 is MNHEY and CDR2 is SVGAGI. CDR3 sequence reads: CASSAQGILTEAFF. The CDR3 DNA sequence: TGTGCCAGCAGTGCTCAGGGTATCCTCACTGAAGCTTTCTTT.

This clonotype has ten or more counts. The J gene is TRBJ2-3, the V gene TRBV12-3 or TRBV12-4; D remains unclear. This CDR3 is built from 13 residues. V dropped 6 bases and J dropped 2 bases, with 9 bases sitting between them. DNA for the CDR3: TGTGCCAGCAGGAGGTCCGACACAGATACGCAGTATTTT. As protein: CASRRSDTDTQYF.

This clonotype was counted a few times. Compared with germline, one end of the junction differs, possibly owing to a read error. This chain uses TRBV19 with TRBJ2-7; 8 nucleotides agree with TRBD1. This CDR3 has 15 residues. Germline lookup yields CDR1 LNHDA and CDR2 SQIVND (reference sequence). The CDR3 DNA follows: TGTGCCTGTAGTATATCGACAGGGGCGGAATACGAGCAGTACTTC. Its protein is CACSISTGAEYEQYF.